This paragraph reports one T cell receptor (beta chain). CDR3 length: 14 residues. Germline CDR1 and CDR2: SGHKS and YYEKEE (reference sequence). V shed 6 bases and J shed 6 bases, with 15 bases lying between them. In the source study's methods: Estimation of nucleated cell counts was performed using reference gene primer amplification. The method was immunoSEQ multiplex PCR; TCRdb's version includes in-frame clones alone and lacks a portion of them. The DNA was the basis for D and trimming; V, J and clone size are from that table. This sample has approximately 240,000 clones, with 70% to 90% found just once. This entry is derived from a study of blood T cell repertoires in COVID-19. Study overall: Researchers got acute and convalescent COVID-19 samples from the United States, Italy and Spain. From T cells, B-cell-depleted T cells, or PBMCs came the material, which was cDNA or gDNA.

This TCR was recovered from a woman between 40 and 55 years old who had recovered from COVID-19. The specimen sequenced was peripheral blood. The chain couples TRBV5-5 to TRBJ1-4; D remains unclear. CDR3 in amino acids: CASTSVWEDEKLFF. The CDR3 nucleotides read TGTGCCAGCACCTCGGTCTGGGAGGATGAAAAACTGTTTTTT.